The 13 T cell receptor beta chains given below trace back to one sample, sequenced in a study of T cells in Graves' hyperthyroidism and ophthalmopathy. Amplified regions were TCR beta CDR3 sequences from RNA transcripts. The HTBI primer set drove a first-round RT-PCR of the TCR CDR3. Via MiXCR, TCRdb re-called the multiplex PCR reads, giving one row per CDR3 protein. Here the sample spans around 620,000 distinct CDR3 sequences, roughly 16% being singletons. The sample was blood. These TCRs come from a woman aged 30 to 39 with Graves' hyperthyroidism.

The rearrangement links TRBV18 to TRBJ2-3; D remains ambiguous. In germline, CDR1 is KGHSH, CDR2 LQKENI. Trimming cost V 0 bases and J 1 base, with 14 bases left between them. The CDR3 length is 17 residues. The CDR3, as DNA: TGTGCCAGCTCACCACCTCGGCAGCCCGAGGGCACAGATACGCAGTATTTT. Protein product: CASSPPRQPEGTDTQYF.

This clonotype was observed many times. V usage is TRBV28 and J usage is TRBJ2-7; tentative D call: TRBD1 (6 bases). V gave up 6 bases and J gave up 7 bases, with 16 bases separating them. The CDR3 contains 13 residues. Per germline, CDR1 MDHEN and CDR2 SYDVKM. Written as DNA, the CDR3 is TGTGCCAGCAGACGTACAGGGACGGGGGAGCAGTACTTC. Its protein is CASRRTGTGEQYF.

This clonotype has ten or more counts. The chain employs TRBV6-1 and TRBJ2-1; D might be TRBD1 (5 bases). This CDR3 has 14 amino acids. Germline V gene sequence: CDR1 MNHNS, CDR2 SASEGT. The ends were cut back, 7 bases at V and 6 bases at J, with 16 bases in the middle. This CDR3 is CASKGSGWSNEQFF. CDR3 nucleotides: TGTGCCAGCAAGGGGTCAGGGTGGAGCAATGAGCAGTTCTTC.

This clonotype showed up many times. The chain combines TRBV2 with TRBJ1-4; unclear D gene. V was pared by 6 bases and J by 4 bases, with 15 bases between. Germline CDR1 is SNHLY and CDR2 is FYNNEI. This CDR3 contains 15 residues. For the CDR3, the DNA is TGTGCCAGCAGCCTGAACCCCCGAAATAATGAAAAACTGTTTTTT. Amino acids: CASSLNPRNNEKLFF.

This chain joins TRBV7-2 and TRBJ2-2; D is uncertain. This CDR3 region has 15 residues. V lost 2 bases and J lost 4, with 11 bases in between. Germline V gives CDR1 SGHTA, CDR2 FQGNSA. Here the CDR3 reads CASSLPKRATGELFF. The CDR3 nucleotides are TGTGCCAGCAGCTTACCAAAACGGGCCACCGGGGAGCTGTTTTTT.

This clonotype was found many times. The chain is built from TRBV30 and TRBJ1-1; TRBD1 might be the D (6 bases). This CDR3 comprises 13 residues. Germline V gives CDR1 GTSNPN, CDR2 SVGIG (reference sequence). V lost 3 bases and J lost 4, with 12 bases in between. The CDR3 sequence is CAWSGGALTEAFF. The CDR3 bases are TGTGCCTGGAGCGGGGGGGCCCTCACTGAAGCTTTCTTT.

This clonotype has at least ten counts. The V gene is TRBV7-9, the J gene TRBJ1-2; D uncertain. V lost 1 base and J 8 bases, leaving 17 bases between the germline ends. The germline V gene has CDR1 SEHNR and CDR2 FQNEAQ (reference sequence). The CDR3 length is 15 residues. CDR3 residues: CASSLGDHVGVGYTF. CDR3 nucleotide sequence: TGTGCCAGCAGCTTAGGAGATCATGTCGGGGTCGGCTACACCTTC.

This clonotype has at least ten counts. This chain uses TRBV6-2 or TRBV6-3 with TRBJ2-1, with D possibly called TRBD1 or TRBD2 (6 bases each). This CDR3 contains 16 residues. CDR1 and CDR2 from the germline V gene are MNHEY and SVGEGT. V lost 5 bases to trimming and J lost 0 bases, with 14 bases between them. CDR3: CASSPRGPLSYNEQFF. CDR3 DNA sequence: TGTGCCAGCAGTCCACGGGGGCCCCTCTCCTACAATGAGCAGTTCTTC.

This clonotype turned up a few times. A much larger clone is a single base away; this may be a read error. V gene TRBV27 combines with J gene TRBJ1-1, with a tentative D call TRBD1 (5 bases). Germline CDR1 and CDR2: MNHEY and SMNVEV (reference sequence). V lost 7 bases to trimming and J lost 0 bases, with 12 bases between them. The CDR3 runs 14 residues. The CDR3 here is CASISRGVNTEAFF. DNA of the CDR3: TGTGCCAGCATCAGCCGGGGGGTGAACACTGAAGCTTTCTTT.

The rearrangement links TRBV2 to TRBJ2-5, with 10 bases matching TRBD2. The CDR3 covers 15 residues. V lost 3 bases to trimming and J lost 2 bases; unmatched junction nucleotides: 3. CDR1 is SNHLY and CDR2 is FYNNEI in the germline V gene. CDR3 in amino acids: CASSDKAGGQETQYF. CDR3 DNA sequence: TGTGCCAGCAGTGATAAAGCGGGAGGGCAAGAGACCCAGTACTTC.

This clonotype came up many times. This sequence joins TRBV7-2 and TRBJ1-2; possibly TRBD1 for D (5 bases). Trimming took 5 bases from V and 4 from J, leaving 14 bases between them. Germline CDR1 SGHTA, CDR2 FQGNSA. The CDR3 contains 14 residues. The CDR3 DNA reads as TGTGCCAGCAGCCATAGTCCAGGGACCTATGGCTACACCTTC. Translated: CASSHSPGTYGYTF.

This CDR3 reads CASSTGFGSGANVLTF. The CDR3 nucleotides are TGTGCCAGTTCGACAGGGTTTGGCTCTGGGGCCAACGTCCTGACTTTC. The chain employs TRBV19 and TRBJ2-6, with TRBD1 identical over 7 bases. Germline V CDR1 and CDR2: LNHDA, SQIVND (reference sequence). V trimming: 8 bases; J trimming: 0 bases; junction bases outside the gene matches: 7. The CDR3 totals 16 residues.

Ten or more counts support this clonotype. The rearrangement links TRBV7-8 to TRBJ1-1, with a tentative D call TRBD1 (6 bases). V was cut by 6 bases and J by 3 bases, with 17 bases left in between. Germline CDR1 and CDR2: SGHVS and FQNEAQ. The length of the CDR3 is 15 residues. The CDR3 DNA reads TGTGCCAGCAGGCGGTGGGTGGCAGGGGACACTGAAGCTTTCTTT. Translated: CASRRWVAGDTEAFF. The full variable domain, rest sourced from reference TRBV7-8 and TRBJ1-1, is GAGVSQSPRYKVAKRGQDVALRCDPISGHVSLFWYQQALGQGPEFLTYFQNEAQLDKSGLPSDRFFAERPEGSVSTLKIQRTQQEDSAVYLCASRRWVAGDTEAFFGQGTRLTVV.